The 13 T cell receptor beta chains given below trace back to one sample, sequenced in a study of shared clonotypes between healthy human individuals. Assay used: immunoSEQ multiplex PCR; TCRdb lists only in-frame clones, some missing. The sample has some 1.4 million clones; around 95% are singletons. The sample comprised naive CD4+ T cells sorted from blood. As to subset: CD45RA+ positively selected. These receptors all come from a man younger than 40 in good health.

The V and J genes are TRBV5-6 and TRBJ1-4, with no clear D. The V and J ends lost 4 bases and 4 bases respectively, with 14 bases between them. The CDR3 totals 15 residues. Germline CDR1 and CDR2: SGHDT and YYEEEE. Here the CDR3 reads CASSLLDGNNEKLFF. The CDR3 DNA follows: TGTGCCAGCAGCCTCCTGGACGGGAATAATGAAAAACTGTTTTTT.

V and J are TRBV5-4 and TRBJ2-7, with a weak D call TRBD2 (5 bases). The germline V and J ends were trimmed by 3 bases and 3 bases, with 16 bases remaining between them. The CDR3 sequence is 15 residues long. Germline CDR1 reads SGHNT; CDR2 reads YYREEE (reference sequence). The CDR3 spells CASSWSGGGFYEQYF. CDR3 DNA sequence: TGTGCCAGCAGCTGGTCAGGAGGCGGGTTCTACGAGCAGTACTTC.

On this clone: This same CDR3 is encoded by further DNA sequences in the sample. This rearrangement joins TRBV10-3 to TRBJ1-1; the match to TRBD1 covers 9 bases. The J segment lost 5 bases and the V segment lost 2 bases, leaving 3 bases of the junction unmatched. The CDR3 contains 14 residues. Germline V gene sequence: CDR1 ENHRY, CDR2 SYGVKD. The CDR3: CAISETTGGTEAFF. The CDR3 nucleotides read TGTGCCATCAGTGAGACGACAGGGGGTACTGAAGCTTTCTTT.

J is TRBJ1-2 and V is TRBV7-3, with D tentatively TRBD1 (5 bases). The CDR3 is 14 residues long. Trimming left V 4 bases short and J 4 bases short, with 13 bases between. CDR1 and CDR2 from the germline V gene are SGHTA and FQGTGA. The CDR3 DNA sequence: TGTGCCAGCAGCTCAAAAACCGGGACCTATGGCTACACCTTC. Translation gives CASSSKTGTYGYTF.

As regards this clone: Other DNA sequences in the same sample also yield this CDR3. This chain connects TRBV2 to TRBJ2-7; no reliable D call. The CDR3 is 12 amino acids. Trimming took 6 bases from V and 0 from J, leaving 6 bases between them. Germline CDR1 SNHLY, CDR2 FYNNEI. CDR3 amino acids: CASSADSYEQYF. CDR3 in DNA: TGTGCCAGCAGCGCAGACTCCTACGAGCAGTACTTC.

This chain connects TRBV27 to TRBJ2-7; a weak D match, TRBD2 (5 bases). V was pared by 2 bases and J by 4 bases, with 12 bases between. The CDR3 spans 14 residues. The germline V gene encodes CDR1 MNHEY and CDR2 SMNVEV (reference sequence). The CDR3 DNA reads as TGTGCCAGCAGTTTAAAAGGAGGTCTTTACGAGCAGTACTTC. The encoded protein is CASSLKGGLYEQYF.

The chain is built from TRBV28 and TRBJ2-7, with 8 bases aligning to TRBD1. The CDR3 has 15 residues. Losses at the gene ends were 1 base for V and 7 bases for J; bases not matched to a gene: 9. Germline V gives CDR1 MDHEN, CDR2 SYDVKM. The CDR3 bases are TGTGCCAGCAGTTTATACGGGACAGGCTGGATTGAGCAGTACTTC. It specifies CASSLYGTGWIEQYF.

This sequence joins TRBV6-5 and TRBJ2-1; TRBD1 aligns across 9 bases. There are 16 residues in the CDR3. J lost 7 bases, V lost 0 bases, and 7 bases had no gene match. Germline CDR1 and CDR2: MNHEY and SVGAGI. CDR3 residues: CASSYSGTGLGNEQFF. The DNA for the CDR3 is TGTGCCAGCAGTTACTCCGGGACAGGGCTAGGGAATGAGCAGTTCTTC.

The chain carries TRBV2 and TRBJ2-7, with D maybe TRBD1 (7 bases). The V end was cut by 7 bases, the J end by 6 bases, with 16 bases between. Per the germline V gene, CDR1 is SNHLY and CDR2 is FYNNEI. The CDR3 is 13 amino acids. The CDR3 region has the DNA TGTGCCAGCAACCGACAGGGACTCAGCGAGCAGTACTTC. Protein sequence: CASNRQGLSEQYF.

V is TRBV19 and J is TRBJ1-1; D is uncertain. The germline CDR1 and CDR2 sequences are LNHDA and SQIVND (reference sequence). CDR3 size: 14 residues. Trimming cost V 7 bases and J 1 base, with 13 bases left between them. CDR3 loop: CASIRLGGNTEAFF. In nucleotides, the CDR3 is TGTGCCAGTATCCGATTGGGAGGGAACACTGAAGCTTTCTTT.

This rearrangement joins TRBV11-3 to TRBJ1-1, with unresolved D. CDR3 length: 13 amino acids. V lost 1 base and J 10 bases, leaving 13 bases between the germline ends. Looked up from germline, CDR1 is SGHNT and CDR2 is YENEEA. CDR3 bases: TGTGCCAGCAGCTTAGGGACGGGGAGCCGAGCTTTCTTT. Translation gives CASSLGTGSRAFF.

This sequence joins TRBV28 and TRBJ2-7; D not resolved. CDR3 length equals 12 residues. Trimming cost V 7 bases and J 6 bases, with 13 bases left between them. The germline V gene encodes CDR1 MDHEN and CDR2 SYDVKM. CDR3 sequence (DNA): TGTGCCAGCACTCTCCGAGCAGGCGAGCAGTACTTC. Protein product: CASTLRAGEQYF.

The CDR3 is CASSLPGIGSSTDTQYF. CDR3 sequence (DNA): TGTGCCAGCAGCCTCCCGGGGATCGGTTCTAGCACAGATACGCAGTATTTT. The chain uses TRBV21-1 and TRBJ2-3; the table gives TRBD2 as D, unverified against the DNA. TRBV21-1 is reported as a pseudogene. The CDR3 covers 17 residues.